These 17 T cell receptor beta chains share one sample of origin, sequenced in a study of T-cell reconstitution after alpha-beta-depleted transplantation in children. Preparation of the TCRbeta library involved a method that used unique molecular identifiers. TCRdb fed the PCR reads into MiXCR, producing one record per CDR3 protein. The data show 490,000 or so distinct CDR3 sequences, roughly an eighth seen once. The sample was PBMCs from the stem cell graft donor, taken from the stem cell graft. Source of these receptors: a human donor who donated a stem cell graft to a child with combined immunodeficiency.

This clonotype turned up a few times. The gene calls are TRBV27 and TRBJ2-3, with TRBD2 matching over 15 bases. The V gene's germline CDR1 is MNHEY and CDR2 SMNVEV (reference sequence). Trimming removed 9 bases from V and 5 bases from J; junction bases left unmatched: 6. This CDR3 contains 15 residues. For the CDR3, the DNA is TGTGCCAGTGGGACTAGCGGGGGGCGGGAAGATACGCAGTATTTT. It codes for CASGTSGGREDTQYF.

This clonotype was counted at least ten times. CDR3 sequence: CASSQVDKQYF. DNA of the CDR3: TGTGCCAGCAGCCAAGTTGACAAGCAGTACTTC. V usage is TRBV7-9 and J usage is TRBJ2-7, with D hard to call. This CDR3 comprises 11 residues. V was trimmed by 5 bases and J by 8 bases, leaving 10 bases between them. Germline V CDR1 and CDR2: SEHNR, FQNEAQ (reference sequence). Complete variable domain (other parts from reference TRBV7-9 and TRBJ2-7): DTGVSQNPRHKITKRGQNVTFRCDPISEHNRLYWYRQTLGQGPEFLTYFQNEAQLEKSRLLSDRFSAERPKGSFSTLEIQRTEQGDSAMYLCASSQVDKQYFGPGTRLTVT.

This clonotype was recorded a few times. The chain carries TRBV12-3 or TRBV12-4 and TRBJ2-1, with D perhaps TRBD1 (6 bases). This CDR3 has 18 amino acids. V dropped 3 bases and J dropped 4 bases, with 22 bases sitting between them. In nucleotides, the CDR3 is TGTGCCAGCAGTTTCCCCAGGGGCCAATATGGGTTATACAATGAGCAGTTCTTC. Translation gives CASSFPRGQYGLYNEQFF.

This clonotype was seen repeatedly, ten times or more. The chain has TRBV15 and TRBJ1-3; no clear D. Trimming removed 0 bases at V and 1 base at J, with 7 bases between. This CDR3 is 15 amino acids long. Germline V lookup: CDR1 LNHNV, CDR2 YYDKDF (reference sequence). CDR3 amino acids: CATSRDRGSGNTIYF. The CDR3 bases are TGTGCCACCAGCAGAGATAGAGGGTCTGGAAACACCATATATTTT. The whole variable domain, remainder taken from reference TRBV15 and TRBJ1-3, is DAMVIQNPRYQVTQFGKPVTLSCSQTLNHNVMYWYQQKSSQAPKLLFHYYDKDFNNEADTPDNFQSRRPNTSFCFLDIRSPGLGDTAMYLCATSRDRGSGNTIYFGEGSWLTVV.

As for this clonotype: An end of the junction does not agree with germline; a read error may underlie this. The chain combines TRBV20-1 with TRBJ2-1; 12 bases are shared with TRBD2. Germline V gene data show CDR1 as DFQATT and CDR2 as SNEGSKA (reference sequence). The CDR3 is made up of 17 amino acids. CDR3: CCASPPTSGRPPNEQFF. The CDR3 DNA reads TGCTGTGCTAGCCCCCCGACTAGCGGGAGACCCCCCAATGAGCAGTTCTTC.

This clonotype occurred many times. The chain employs TRBV9 and TRBJ1-3; a weak D match, TRBD1 (5 bases). The CDR3 runs to 16 residues. Trimming took off 1 base at V and 2 bases at J, with 13 bases between the two ends. Germline values: CDR1 SGDLS, CDR2 YYNGEE. The CDR3 sequence: CASSVNARDPGNTIYF. CDR3 nucleotide sequence: TGTGCCAGCAGCGTAAATGCCAGGGACCCTGGAAACACCATATATTTT.

The sample holds many counts of this clonotype. The V call is TRBV13, the J call TRBJ2-7, with 11 bases identical to TRBD2. The CDR3 loop spans 15 amino acids. Germline CDR1 PRHDT, CDR2 FYEKMQ (reference sequence). Trimming removed 3 bases from V and 1 base from J; junction bases left unmatched: 2. CDR3 protein: CASSFGTSGSYEQYF. The CDR3 DNA follows: TGTGCCAGCAGCTTCGGGACTAGCGGATCCTACGAGCAGTACTTC.

This sequence joins TRBV9 and TRBJ1-1; 8 bases are shared with TRBD1. The germline V gene has CDR1 SGDLS and CDR2 YYNGEE. The CDR3 consists of 13 residues. After removal of 4 bases from V and 8 bases from J, the junction contained 7 bases not matched to a gene. The CDR3 protein is CASSPRQGQEAFF. In nucleotides, the CDR3 is TGTGCCAGCAGCCCCCGACAGGGGCAAGAAGCTTTCTTT.

The chain links TRBV29-1 to TRBJ2-4; tentative D call: TRBD2 (5 bases). The CDR3 runs 15 residues. The germline CDR1 and CDR2 sequences are SQVTM and ANQGSEA. V lost 0 bases, J lost 9 bases, and 18 bases lay in between. The CDR3 reads CSVEDTLVRRGIQYF. Written as DNA, the CDR3 is TGCAGCGTTGAAGATACCCTAGTCCGCCGGGGCATTCAGTACTTC.

This clonotype came up many times. The chain carries TRBV29-1 and TRBJ2-7; TRBD1 is a possible D gene (6 bases). Trimming shortened V by 6 bases and J by 2 bases, and 11 bases separated the two germline ends. In germline, CDR1 is SQVTM, CDR2 ANQGSEA. This CDR3 has 12 amino acids. The CDR3 protein is CSVAGVAYEQYF. The DNA of the CDR3 is TGCAGCGTGGCAGGGGTCGCCTACGAGCAGTACTTC.

V usage is TRBV12-3 or TRBV12-4 and J usage is TRBJ2-5; 8 nucleotides match TRBD1. V shed 6 bases, J shed 5 bases, and the junction held 11 bases outside the gene matches. CDR3 size: 15 residues. This CDR3 reads CASSKGQGNWETQYF. The CDR3 DNA reads TGTGCCAGCAGCAAAGGACAGGGCAACTGGGAGACCCAGTACTTC.

This clonotype was seen many times. This chain links TRBV4-3 with TRBJ2-1, with 10 bases aligning to TRBD1. Germline V gives CDR1 LGHNA, CDR2 YSLEER. The CDR3 runs 16 residues. Trimming removed 5 bases from V and 8 bases from J; junction bases left unmatched: 12. The CDR3 loop is CASSSGTGVLGDEQFF. The CDR3 nucleotides read TGCGCCAGCAGCTCCGGGACAGGGGTCTTAGGGGATGAGCAGTTCTTC.

This clonotype appeared many times. V is TRBV29-1 and J is TRBJ2-1, with D tentatively TRBD1 (5 bases). Germline CDR1 and CDR2: SQVTM and ANQGSEA. This CDR3 spans 12 amino acids. V lost 7 bases and J 2 bases, leaving 9 bases between the germline ends. CDR3 DNA: TGCAGCGCAGGGTTCGCCTACAATGAGCAGTTCTTC. Protein product: CSAGFAYNEQFF.

In this sample, this clonotype turned up a few times. The chain carries TRBV6-2 or TRBV6-3 and TRBJ2-7, with 8 bases aligning to TRBD2. V gave up 2 bases and J gave up 2 bases; unmatched junction bases: 5. Germline loops: CDR1 MNHEY, CDR2 SVGEGT. This CDR3 region has 15 residues. CDR3 in amino acids: CASSYISGRAYEQYF. CDR3 sequence (DNA): TGTGCCAGCAGTTACATTTCCGGGAGGGCCTACGAGCAGTACTTC.

J is TRBJ1-3 and V is TRBV28, with no clear D. Trimming pared 7 bases from V and 3 bases from J, leaving 1 base between. This CDR3 comprises 10 residues. Germline values: CDR1 MDHEN, CDR2 SYDVKM. CDR3 bases: TGTGCCAGCATTGGAAACACCATATATTTT. Translated, it gives CASIGNTIYF.

The chain couples TRBV20-1 to TRBJ2-3; weak D call: TRBD2 (6 bases). Germline V lookup: CDR1 DFQATT, CDR2 SNEGSKA (reference sequence). The V end lost 5 bases, the J end lost 7 bases, and 10 bases lay between the germline ends. This CDR3 is built from 11 residues. The CDR3 region is CSAALAYTQYF. Written as DNA, the CDR3 is TGCAGTGCTGCACTAGCTTATACGCAGTATTTT.

The rearrangement uses TRBV28 and TRBJ2-3; no clear D. The ends were cut back, 3 bases at V and 4 bases at J, with 23 bases in the middle. Per germline, CDR1 MDHEN and CDR2 SYDVKM. This CDR3 is 18 amino acids long. CDR3 protein: CASSFPASTRLSADTQYF. The DNA for the CDR3 is TGTGCCAGCAGTTTCCCTGCCTCGACACGTCTTTCCGCAGATACGCAGTATTTT. Variable domain in full (rest from reference TRBV28 and TRBJ2-3): DVKVTQSSRYLVKRTGEKVFLECVQDMDHENMFWYRQDPGLGLRLIYFSYDVKMKEKGDIPEGYSVSREKKERFSLILESASTNQTSMYLCASSFPASTRLSADTQYFGPGTRLTVL.